This is a list of T cell receptor beta chains from one sample in a study of cytomegalovirus exposure and HLA in healthy donors. TCRdb keeps only in-frame clones here, not all; method: immunoSEQ multiplex PCR. The table records approximately 160,000 clones, 84% of them present only once. Material for sequencing was PBMCs. The receptors derive from a girl under 18 in good health and CMV-seropositive. Each CDR3 is given with its conserved first and last residue. The order of the fields is V gene, CDR3 protein.

TRBV7-2	CASVLAGGYQETQYF
TRBV4-1	CASSQDVRGTDTQYF
TRBV9	CASSAGQDTEAFF
TRBV21-1	CASSKKANGRNAVTGSPRGTQYF
TRBV4-1	CASSQFGGLGQPQHF
TRBV6-1	CASSVQGIGNEQFF
TRBV19	CASSLGRGHKDTQYF
TRBV7-2	CASSIVETQYF
TRBV4-1	CASSRAGLAAIQRDEQFF
TRBV7-2	CASLTGQYF
TRBV27	CASSRIGGTEAFF
TRBV2	CATMDTLEAFF
TRBV5-1	CASSLNFQGTTNEKLFF
TRBV5-5	CASSARGYSNQPQHF
TRBV4-2	CASSQDPAGGEEQYF
TRBV15	CATRNLAGGQETQYF
TRBV6-6	CASSYSAGNTEAFF
TRBV5-4	CASSAGTGRSPLHF
TRBV2	CASSPPGGAGEAFF
TRBV12-5	CASGRDSYEQYF
TRBV2	CALWTGASEQYF
TRBV5-5	CASSLRGAGFIDEQFF
TRBV6-1	CASTGIVSGNTIYF
TRBV2	CASRRTGSNNSPLHF
TRBV29-1	CSVVQGEGGYTF
TRBV30	CAWRVTGVNEKLFF
TRBV4-1	CASSPRTGENEQYF
TRBV10-2	CASSEGADGRGASYNEQFF
TRBV5-4	CASSLKQGLDIQYF
TRBV7-9	CASRSTGTAAPLHF
TRBV5-4	CASSFGDRDFGNYNQPQHF
TRBV6-4	CASSDGRGEADTQYF
TRBV7-9	CASSLEIGRREFNYGYTF
TRBV19	CASSIERLNTEAFF
TRBV5-4	CASSLGTAQETQYF
TRBV7-3	CASSSSSGVSYNEQFF
TRBV11-1	CASSLGLAGGQFF
TRBV14	CASSQRGGPEAFF
TRBV5-1	CASSPLGGDKAEAFF
TRBV5-1	CASSSGGASEQFF
TRBV19	CASSSMTGLAQETQYF
TRBV10-3	CAISGRENTEAFF
TRBV19	CASSIIRGRGEKLFF
TRBV6-5	CASSPDRAYTEAFF
TRBV5-8	CASSTDQGSMNTEAFF
TRBV5-1	CASSLGTGYNEQFF
TRBV9	CASSWGRSSYEQYF
TRBV5-6	CASSSRTGNYGYTF
TRBV7-6	CASSLVLGQARSTDTQYF
TRBV10-1	CASRETPQVFSPSYEQYF
TRBV29-1	CSVGGGEITYGYTF
TRBV2	CASSEALGGQYF